Each of the 24 T cell receptor beta chains below was sequenced from the same sample in a study of blood T cell repertoires in COVID-19. The table came from immunoSEQ multiplex PCR; TCRdb's copy has only in-frame clones and leaves some out. The sample includes 200,000 to 250,000 clones, 70% to 90% of them seen just once. Sequencing was done on a sample of PBMCs or T cells enriched from blood (not recorded which). The receptors derive from a woman between 35 and 50 years old with acute COVID-19.

The V and J genes are TRBV19 and TRBJ2-4, with 10 bases matching TRBD2. The CDR3 extends over 15 amino acids. The V gene's germline CDR1 is LNHDA and CDR2 SQIVND (reference sequence). The trim removed 5 bases at V and 6 bases at J, leaving 7 bases unmatched. CDR3 in DNA: TGTGCCAGTAGTCGTGAAGCGGGGGGGCGAAACATTCAGTACTTC. Translating gives CASSREAGGRNIQYF.

This chain joins TRBV3-1 (or the pseudogene TRBV3-2) and TRBJ1-2; 10 nucleotides match TRBD1. V shed 1 base and J 8 bases; nucleotides not matched to a gene: 7. Germline CDR1 reads LGHDT; CDR2 reads YNNKEL (reference sequence). This CDR3 is built from 15 residues. Here the CDR3 reads CASSQGVTGGMGYTF. CDR3 DNA sequence: TGTGCCAGCAGCCAAGGGGTGACAGGGGGCATGGGCTACACCTTC.

This sequence joins TRBV3-1 (or the pseudogene TRBV3-2) and TRBJ1-1; a weak D match, TRBD1 (6 bases). There are 18 residues in the CDR3. Between the trimmed V and J ends, which lost 1 base and 0 bases, there was a span of 18 bases. Germline CDR1 and CDR2: LGHDT and YNNKEL (reference sequence). The CDR3 bases are TGTGCCAGCAGCCAAGTGTCCCCGACAGGCTGGATGAACACTGAAGCTTTCTTT. Its translation is CASSQVSPTGWMNTEAFF.

The J gene is TRBJ2-2, the V gene TRBV18; 7 bases fit TRBD2. The CDR3 contains 15 residues. Germline V CDR1 and CDR2: KGHSH, LQKENI. V shed 3 bases, J shed 4 bases, and the junction held 5 bases outside the gene matches. CDR3 region: CASSPRGGGTGELFF. CDR3 DNA sequence: TGTGCCAGCTCACCGCGTGGCGGGGGCACCGGGGAGCTGTTTTTT.

This rearrangement joins TRBV3-1 (or the pseudogene TRBV3-2) to TRBJ2-3; possible D gene TRBD2, 6 bases. Germline CDR1 LGHDT, CDR2 YNNKEL (reference sequence). Trimming left V 2 bases short and J 0 bases short, with 12 bases between. This CDR3 has 16 residues. The CDR3 sequence: CASSQLGGSSTDTQYF. The DNA of the CDR3 is TGTGCCAGCAGCCAATTGGGGGGTTCTAGCACAGATACGCAGTATTTT.

The chain employs TRBV5-4 and TRBJ1-2, with unresolved D. Germline lookup yields CDR1 SGHNT and CDR2 YYREEE (reference sequence). This CDR3 has 14 amino acids. Between the trimmed V and J ends, which lost 4 bases and 6 bases, there was a span of 16 bases. CDR3 sequence: CASSPSLWEDGYTF. The CDR3 nucleotides read TGTGCCAGCAGCCCTTCCTTGTGGGAGGATGGCTACACCTTC.

The rearrangement joins TRBV7-9 to TRBJ2-1; possible D gene TRBD2, 5 bases. V lost 1 base and J lost 0, with 16 bases in between. The CDR3 covers 18 residues. CDR1 SEHNR and CDR2 FQNEAQ come from the germline V gene (reference sequence). For the CDR3, the DNA is TGTGCCAGCAGCTTAGGCGTTCTTACGGGAAGCTCCTACAATGAGCAGTTCTTC. Its translation: CASSLGVLTGSSYNEQFF.

The rearrangement links TRBV4-1 to TRBJ2-1; 8 bases align to TRBD2. In germline, CDR1 is MGHRA, CDR2 YSYEKL. V shed 5 bases and J 4 bases; nucleotides not matched to a gene: 7. The CDR3 is 15 amino acids. CDR3 region: CASSSREGSYNEQFF. The CDR3, as DNA: TGCGCCAGCAGCTCCCGGGAGGGGAGTTACAATGAGCAGTTCTTC.

This rearrangement joins TRBV3-1 (or the pseudogene TRBV3-2) to TRBJ2-1; 10 bases align to TRBD2. Unmatched junction bases numbered 4, after V lost 1 base and J lost 7 bases. CDR3 length: 15 amino acids. The germline V gene encodes CDR1 LGHDT and CDR2 YNNKEL (reference sequence). The DNA for the CDR3 is TGTGCCAGCAGCCAAGGGACTAGCGGAGCTAATGAGCAGTTCTTC. Its translation: CASSQGTSGANEQFF.

V gene TRBV19 combines with J gene TRBJ2-6; unclear D gene. The CDR3 is 16 residues long. The germline V gene encodes CDR1 LNHDA and CDR2 SQIVND (reference sequence). Trimming cost V 4 bases and J 0 bases, with 10 bases left between them. The CDR3 region is CASSKQPISGANVLTF. The CDR3, as DNA: TGTGCCAGTAGTAAACAGCCGATCTCTGGGGCCAACGTCCTGACTTTC.

The chain couples TRBV7-2 to TRBJ1-5; D unresolved. The CDR3 is 14 amino acids. Germline V gene sequence: CDR1 SGHTA, CDR2 FQGNSA. The germline V and J ends were trimmed by 0 bases and 7 bases, with 10 bases remaining between them. CDR3 sequence: CASSLAGRGQPQHF. The CDR3 nucleotides read TGTGCCAGCAGCTTAGCGGGCCGAGGGCAGCCCCAGCATTTT.

The chain has TRBV12-5 and TRBJ1-1; perhaps TRBD1 as D (6 bases). This CDR3 has 14 residues. Germline V CDR1 and CDR2: LGHNT, FRNRAP. V shed 5 bases and J shed 8 bases, with 18 bases lying between them. CDR3 loop: CASGEWEWQGEAFF. The CDR3, as DNA: TGTGCTAGTGGTGAATGGGAGTGGCAGGGGGAAGCTTTCTTT.

This chain links TRBV27 with TRBJ2-1, with 7 bases identical to TRBD1. V lost 7 bases to trimming and J lost 7 bases; unmatched junction nucleotides: 22. Germline-derived CDR1 and CDR2 are MNHEY and SMNVEV (reference sequence). The CDR3 contains 18 residues. The CDR3 sequence: CASTQLVAGVGQENEQFF. CDR3 DNA sequence: TGTGCCAGCACCCAGCTTGTGGCAGGGGTAGGACAGGAAAATGAGCAGTTCTTC.

This clone has only one observation. J is TRBJ1-5 and V is TRBV15; 10 bases are a match to TRBD1. This CDR3 comprises 17 residues. The germline V gene encodes CDR1 LNHNV and CDR2 YYDKDF (reference sequence). V lost 0 bases and J lost 1; bases outside the gene matches: 3. CDR3 residues: CATSRDQTGGSNQPQHF. CDR3 in DNA: TGTGCCACCAGCAGAGACCAGACAGGGGGCAGCAATCAGCCCCAGCATTTT.

This clone was found a few times. The gene calls are TRBV18 and TRBJ2-1, with TRBD1 as a possible D gene (6 bases). CDR3 length equals 16 residues. The V end was cut by 6 bases, the J end by 0 bases, with 15 bases between. Germline CDR1 KGHSH, CDR2 LQKENI. The CDR3 DNA sequence: TGTGCCAGCTCTTCCGGGACATCGAGCTCCTACAATGAGCAGTTCTTC. This sequence encodes CASSSGTSSSYNEQFF.

The rearrangement joins TRBV5-1 to TRBJ2-1; 12 bases agree with TRBD2. Germline assignment: CDR1 SGHRS and CDR2 YFSETQ. Unmatched junction bases numbered 3, after V lost 4 bases and J lost 7 bases. CDR3 length: 14 amino acids. CDR3 bases: TGCGCCAGCAGCGCCGGACTAGCGGGGAATGAGCAGTTCTTC. It codes for CASSAGLAGNEQFF.

The chain uses TRBV10-2 and TRBJ1-1, with D possibly being TRBD1 (5 bases). Trimming removed 2 bases from V and 12 bases from J, with 13 bases in between. The CDR3 totals 12 residues. Germline V gives CDR1 WSHSY, CDR2 SAAADI. The CDR3 DNA reads TGCGCCAGCAGTGAGCAGATTGGACAATCTTTCTTT. Residues: CASSEQIGQSFF.

The J gene is TRBJ2-3, the V gene TRBV11-2; tentatively, D is TRBD1 (6 bases). The CDR3 consists of 16 residues. CDR1 is SGHAT and CDR2 is FQNNGV in the germline V gene. V was pared by 2 bases and J by 4 bases, with 16 bases between. The CDR3 here is CASSLLAQGSADTQYF. Written as DNA, the CDR3 is TGTGCCAGCAGCTTACTGGCGCAGGGGTCCGCAGATACGCAGTATTTT.

The chain is built from TRBV1 and TRBJ2-3; whether TRBD1, the table's D call, matches the DNA was not checked. TRBV1 is classified as a pseudogene. The CDR3 sequence is 15 residues long. CDR3 loop: CTSSQEGRGTDTQYF. The CDR3, as DNA: TGCACCAGCAGCCAAGAGGGCAGGGGGACAGATACGCAGTATTTT.

This chain links TRBV7-8 with TRBJ1-5, with D uncertain. V was pared by 5 bases and J by 0 bases, with 14 bases between. This CDR3 has 16 residues. CDR1 SGHVS and CDR2 FQNEAQ come from the germline V gene. The CDR3 region is CASSQNGQNSNQPQHF. The CDR3 DNA reads TGTGCCAGCAGCCAAAATGGTCAGAATAGCAATCAGCCCCAGCATTTT.

The rearrangement joins TRBV28 to TRBJ1-2; 10 nucleotides line up with TRBD1. The J segment lost 5 bases and the V segment lost 6 bases, leaving 9 bases of the junction unmatched. Germline lookup yields CDR1 MDHEN and CDR2 SYDVKM. The CDR3 runs 15 residues. The CDR3 loop reads CASSLKPGQGYGYTF. In DNA form, the CDR3 reads TGTGCCAGCAGCCTAAAACCGGGACAGGGGTATGGCTACACCTTC.

The chain joins TRBV29-1 to TRBJ1-3, with a possible D match to TRBD1 (6 bases). Trimming pared 5 bases from V and 4 bases from J, leaving 15 bases between. CDR3 size: 14 residues. Germline values: CDR1 SQVTM, CDR2 ANQGSEA. CDR3 sequence: CSVTSTGLGNTIYF. DNA of the CDR3: TGCAGCGTTACATCCACAGGGCTAGGAAACACCATATATTTT.

J is TRBJ2-7 and V is TRBV10-3; 7 bases map to TRBD2. Germline V gene sequence: CDR1 ENHRY, CDR2 SYGVKD. Trimming at V came to 8 bases and at J to 4 bases, leaving 2 bases not matched to a gene. The CDR3 covers 11 residues. The CDR3 bases are TGTGCCATCGGGGGGGGATACGAGCAGTACGTC. Translated: CAIGGGYEQYV.

This clone was found once. The V gene is TRBV11-2, the J gene TRBJ1-3; 8 bases match TRBD1. The CDR3 has 15 amino acids. The V and J ends lost 5 bases and 9 bases, in that order; junction bases with no gene match: 12. Germline loops: CDR1 SGHAT, CDR2 FQNNGV. The CDR3 loop reads CASSLGGQDWATIYF. The CDR3 DNA sequence: TGTGCCAGCAGCCTGGGGGGACAGGATTGGGCCACCATATATTTT.